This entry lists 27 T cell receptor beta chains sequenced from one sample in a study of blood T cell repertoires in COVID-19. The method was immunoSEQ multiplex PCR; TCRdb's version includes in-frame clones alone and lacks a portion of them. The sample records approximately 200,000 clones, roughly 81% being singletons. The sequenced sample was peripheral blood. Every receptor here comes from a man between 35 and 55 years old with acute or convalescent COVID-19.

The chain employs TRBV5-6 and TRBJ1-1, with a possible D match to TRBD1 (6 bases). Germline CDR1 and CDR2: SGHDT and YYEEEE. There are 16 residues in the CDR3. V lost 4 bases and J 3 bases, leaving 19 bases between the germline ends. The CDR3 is CASSPNWPGQHTEAFF. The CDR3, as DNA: TGTGCCAGCAGCCCAAATTGGCCGGGACAACACACTGAAGCTTTCTTT.

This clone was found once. CDR3 sequence reads: CASSPSLAGGINEQYF. DNA of the CDR3: TGTGCCAGCTCACCAAGCCTAGCGGGGGGGATAAACGAGCAGTACTTC. V gene TRBV18 combines with J gene TRBJ2-7; 12 nucleotides line up with TRBD2. The CDR3 consists of 16 residues. Trimming cost V 2 bases and J 5 bases; bases outside gene matches: 7. The germline gives CDR1 KGHSH, CDR2 LQKENI.

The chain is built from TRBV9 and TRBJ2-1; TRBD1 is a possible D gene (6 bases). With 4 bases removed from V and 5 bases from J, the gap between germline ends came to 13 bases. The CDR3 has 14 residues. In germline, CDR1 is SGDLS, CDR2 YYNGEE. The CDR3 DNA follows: TGTGCCAGCAGCCGAACGACAGGTAACAATGAGCAGTTCTTC. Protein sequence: CASSRTTGNNEQFF.

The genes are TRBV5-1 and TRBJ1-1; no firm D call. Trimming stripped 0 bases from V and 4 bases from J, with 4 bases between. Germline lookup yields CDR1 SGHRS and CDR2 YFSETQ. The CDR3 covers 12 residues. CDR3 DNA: TGCGCCAGCAGCTTGGTCGGCACTGAAGCTTTCTTT. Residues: CASSLVGTEAFF. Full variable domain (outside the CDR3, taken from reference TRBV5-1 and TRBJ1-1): KAGVTQTPRYLIKTRGQQVTLSCSPISGHRSVSWYQQTPGQGLQFLFEYFSETQRNKGNFPGRFSGRQFSNSRSEMNVSTLELGDSALYLCASSLVGTEAFFGQGTRLTVV.

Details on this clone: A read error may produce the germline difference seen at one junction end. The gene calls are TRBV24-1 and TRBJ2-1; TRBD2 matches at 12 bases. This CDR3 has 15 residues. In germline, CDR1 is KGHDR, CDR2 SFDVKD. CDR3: CATQTSGGSNNEQFF. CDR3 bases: TGTGCCACCCAGACTAGCGGGGGCTCCAACAATGAGCAGTTCTTC.

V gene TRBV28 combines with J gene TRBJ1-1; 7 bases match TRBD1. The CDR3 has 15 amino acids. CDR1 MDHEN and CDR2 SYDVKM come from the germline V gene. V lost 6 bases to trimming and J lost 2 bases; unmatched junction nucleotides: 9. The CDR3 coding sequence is TGTGCCAGCAGACTATGGGGACAGACAAACACTGAAGCTTTCTTT. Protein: CASRLWGQTNTEAFF.

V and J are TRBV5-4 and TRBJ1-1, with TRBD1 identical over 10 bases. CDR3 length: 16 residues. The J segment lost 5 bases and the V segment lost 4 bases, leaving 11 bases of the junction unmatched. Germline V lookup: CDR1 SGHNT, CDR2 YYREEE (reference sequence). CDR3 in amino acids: CASSLDRGQVGTEAFF. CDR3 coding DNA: TGTGCCAGCAGCCTAGACAGGGGGCAGGTTGGAACTGAAGCTTTCTTT. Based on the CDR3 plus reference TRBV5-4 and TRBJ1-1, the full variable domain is ETGVTQSPTHLIKTRGQQVTLRCSSQSGHNTVSWYQQALGQGPQFIFQYYREEENGRGNFPPRFSGLQFPNYSSELNVNALELDDSALYLCASSLDRGQVGTEAFFGQGTRLTVV.

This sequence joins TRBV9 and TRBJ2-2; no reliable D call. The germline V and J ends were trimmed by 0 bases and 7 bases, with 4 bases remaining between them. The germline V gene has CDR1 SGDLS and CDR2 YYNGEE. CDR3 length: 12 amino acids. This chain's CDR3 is CASSVAFGELFF. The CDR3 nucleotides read TGTGCCAGCAGCGTAGCTTTCGGGGAGCTGTTTTTT. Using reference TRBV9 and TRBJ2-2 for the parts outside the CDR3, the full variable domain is DSGVTQTPKHLITATGQRVTLRCSPRSGDLSVYWYQQSLDQGLQFLIQYYNGEERAKGNILERFSAQQFPDLHSELNLSSLELGDSALYFCASSVAFGELFFGEGSRLTVL.

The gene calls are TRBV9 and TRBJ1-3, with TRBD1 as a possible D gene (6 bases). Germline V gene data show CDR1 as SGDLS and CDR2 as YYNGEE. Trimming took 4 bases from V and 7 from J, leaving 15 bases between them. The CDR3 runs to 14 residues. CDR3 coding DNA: TGTGCCAGCAGCTCACAGACAGGTGCCAACACCATATATTTT. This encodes CASSSQTGANTIYF. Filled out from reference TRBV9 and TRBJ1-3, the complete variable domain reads DSGVTQTPKHLITATGQRVTLRCSPRSGDLSVYWYQQSLDQGLQFLIQYYNGEERAKGNILERFSAQQFPDLHSELNLSSLELGDSALYFCASSSQTGANTIYFGEGSWLTVV.

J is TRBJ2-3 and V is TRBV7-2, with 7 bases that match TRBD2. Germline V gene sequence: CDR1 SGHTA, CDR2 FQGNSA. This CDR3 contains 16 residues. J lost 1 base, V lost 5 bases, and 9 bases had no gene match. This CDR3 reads CASSTRLSGGTDTQYF. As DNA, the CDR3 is TGTGCCAGCAGCACCCGACTAAGCGGGGGCACAGATACGCAGTATTTT.

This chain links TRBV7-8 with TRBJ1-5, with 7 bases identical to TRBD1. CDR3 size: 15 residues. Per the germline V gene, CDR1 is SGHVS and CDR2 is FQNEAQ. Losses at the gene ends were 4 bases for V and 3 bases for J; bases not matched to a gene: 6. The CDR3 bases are TGTGCCAGCAGCTCATTGACAGGGATCAATCAGCCCCAGCATTTT. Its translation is CASSSLTGINQPQHF.

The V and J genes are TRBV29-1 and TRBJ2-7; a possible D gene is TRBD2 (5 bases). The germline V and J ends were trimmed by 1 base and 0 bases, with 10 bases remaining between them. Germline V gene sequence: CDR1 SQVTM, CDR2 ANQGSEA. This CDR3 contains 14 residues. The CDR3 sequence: CSVEGVGDSYEQYF. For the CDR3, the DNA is TGCAGCGTTGAAGGGGTGGGAGACTCCTACGAGCAGTACTTC.

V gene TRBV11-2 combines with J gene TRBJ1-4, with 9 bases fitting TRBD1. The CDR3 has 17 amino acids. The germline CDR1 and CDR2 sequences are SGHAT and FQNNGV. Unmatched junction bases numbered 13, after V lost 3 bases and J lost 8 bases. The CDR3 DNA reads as TGTGCCAGCAGCTTCAGGGGGGGACAGGGTAAAGGCGAAAAACTGTTTTTT. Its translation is CASSFRGGQGKGEKLFF.

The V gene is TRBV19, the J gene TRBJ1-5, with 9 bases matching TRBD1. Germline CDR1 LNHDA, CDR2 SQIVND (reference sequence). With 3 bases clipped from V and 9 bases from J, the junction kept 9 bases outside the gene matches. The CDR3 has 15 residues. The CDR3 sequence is CASSMVTGGVRPQHF. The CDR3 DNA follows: TGTGCCAGTAGTATGGTGACAGGGGGAGTAAGGCCCCAGCATTTT.

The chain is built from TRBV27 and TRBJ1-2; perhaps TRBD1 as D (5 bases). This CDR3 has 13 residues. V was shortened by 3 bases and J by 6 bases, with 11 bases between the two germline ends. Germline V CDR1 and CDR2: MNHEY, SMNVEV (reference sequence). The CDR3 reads CASSLGQGHGYTF. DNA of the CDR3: TGTGCCAGCAGTTTGGGGCAGGGCCATGGCTACACCTTC.

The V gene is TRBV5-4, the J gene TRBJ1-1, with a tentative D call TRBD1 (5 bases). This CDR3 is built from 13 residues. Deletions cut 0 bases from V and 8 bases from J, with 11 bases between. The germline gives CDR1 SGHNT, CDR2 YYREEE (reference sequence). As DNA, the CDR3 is TGTGCCAGCAGCTTGGGTGCGGGGCGCGAAGCTTTCTTT. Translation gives CASSLGAGREAFF.

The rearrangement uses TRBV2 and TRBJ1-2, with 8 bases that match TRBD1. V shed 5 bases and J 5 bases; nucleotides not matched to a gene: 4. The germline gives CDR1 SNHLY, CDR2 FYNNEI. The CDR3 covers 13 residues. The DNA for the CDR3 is TGTGCCAGCAGTATAGGACAGGGATATGGCTACACCTTC. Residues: CASSIGQGYGYTF. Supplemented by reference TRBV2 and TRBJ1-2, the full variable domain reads EPEVTQTPSHQVTQMGQEVILRCVPISNHLYFYWYRQILGQKVEFLVSFYNNEISEKSEIFDDQFSVERPDGSNFTLKIRSTKLEDSAMYFCASSIGQGYGYTFGSGTRLTVV.

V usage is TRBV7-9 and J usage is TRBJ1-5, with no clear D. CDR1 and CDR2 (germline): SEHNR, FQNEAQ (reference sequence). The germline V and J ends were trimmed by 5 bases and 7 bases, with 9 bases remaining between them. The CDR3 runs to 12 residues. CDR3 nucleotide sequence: TGTGCCAGCAGCCTGCCCGGGCAGCCCCAGCATTTT. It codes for CASSLPGQPQHF.

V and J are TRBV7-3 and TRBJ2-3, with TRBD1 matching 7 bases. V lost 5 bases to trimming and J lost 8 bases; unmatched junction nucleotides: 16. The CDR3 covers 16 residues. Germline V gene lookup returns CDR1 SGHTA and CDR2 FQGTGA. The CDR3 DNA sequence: TGTGCCAGCAGCCCCAGAAGCAGGGGGAACGAGGGTACGCAGTATTTT. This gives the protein CASSPRSRGNEGTQYF.

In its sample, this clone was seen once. DNA for the CDR3: TGTGCCAGCAGCCATAATGAAAAACTGTTTTTT. Encoded protein: CASSHNEKLFF. V usage is TRBV12-3 or TRBV12-4 and J usage is TRBJ1-4, with D unclear. The CDR3 loop spans 11 amino acids. V was clipped by 6 bases and J by 4 bases, with 3 bases between them.

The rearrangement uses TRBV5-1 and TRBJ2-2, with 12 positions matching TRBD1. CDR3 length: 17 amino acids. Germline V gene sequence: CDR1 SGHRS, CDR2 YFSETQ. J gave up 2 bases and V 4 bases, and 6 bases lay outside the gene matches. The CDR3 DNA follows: TGCGCCAGCAGCCGGTCCGGGACAGGGGGCAACACCGGGGAGCTGTTTTTT. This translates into CASSRSGTGGNTGELFF.

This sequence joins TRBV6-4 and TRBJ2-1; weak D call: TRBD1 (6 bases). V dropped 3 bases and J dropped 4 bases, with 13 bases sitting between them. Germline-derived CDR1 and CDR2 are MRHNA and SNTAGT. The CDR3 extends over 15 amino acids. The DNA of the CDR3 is TGTGCCAGCAGTGAAAGGGGGACCCCATACAATGAGCAGTTCTTC. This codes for CASSERGTPYNEQFF.

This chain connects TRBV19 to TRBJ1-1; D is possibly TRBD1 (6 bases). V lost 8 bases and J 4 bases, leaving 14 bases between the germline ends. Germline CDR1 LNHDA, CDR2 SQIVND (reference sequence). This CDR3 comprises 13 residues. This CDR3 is CASRGGGGTEAFF. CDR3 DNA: TGTGCCAGTCGAGGGGGGGGCGGCACTGAAGCTTTCTTT.

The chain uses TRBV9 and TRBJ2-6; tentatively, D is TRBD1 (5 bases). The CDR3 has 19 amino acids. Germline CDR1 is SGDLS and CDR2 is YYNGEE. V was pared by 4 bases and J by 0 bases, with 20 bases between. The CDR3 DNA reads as TGTGCCAGCAGCCCTGAGACAGCTCGAACAACCTCTGGGGCCAACGTCCTGACTTTC. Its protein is CASSPETARTTSGANVLTF.

CDR3 coding DNA: TGCAGCATAACAAACTTTTGGGACAGGAGACCTCAAGAGACCCAGTACTTC. Protein product: CSITNFWDRRPQETQYF. This chain connects TRBV29-1 to TRBJ2-5; 8 bases fit TRBD1. The germline gives CDR1 SQVTM, CDR2 ANQGSEA. V was pared by 8 bases and J by 2 bases, with 19 bases of the junction left unmatched. The CDR3 runs to 17 residues.

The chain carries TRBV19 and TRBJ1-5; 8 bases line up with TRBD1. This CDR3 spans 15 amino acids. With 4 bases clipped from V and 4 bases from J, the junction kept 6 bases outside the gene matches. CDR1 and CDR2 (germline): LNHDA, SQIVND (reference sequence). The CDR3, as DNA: TGTGCCAGTAGTACAGGGGGCGCGGGAAATCAGCCCCAGCATTTT. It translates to CASSTGGAGNQPQHF.

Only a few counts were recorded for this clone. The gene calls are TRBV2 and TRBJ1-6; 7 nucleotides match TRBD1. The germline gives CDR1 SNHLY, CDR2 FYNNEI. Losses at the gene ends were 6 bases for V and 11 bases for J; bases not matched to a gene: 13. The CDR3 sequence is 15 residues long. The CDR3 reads CASRTQGLVRPPLHF. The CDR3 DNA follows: TGTGCCAGCAGGACACAGGGGCTAGTTCGTCCACCCCTCCACTTT.